This TCR beta chain was recorded in a study of blood T cell repertoires in COVID-19. The V gene's germline CDR1 is SGHRS and CDR2 YFSETQ. V dropped 0 bases and J dropped 3 bases, with 4 bases sitting between them. The CDR3 spans 13 residues. The method was immunoSEQ multiplex PCR; TCRdb's version includes in-frame clones alone and lacks a portion of them. The data contain about 150,000 clones, almost 85% of them singletons. The sequenced material came from PBMCs or T cells enriched from blood (not recorded which). The receptor was derived from a woman between 45 and 60 years old with acute COVID-19. This chain connects TRBV5-1 to TRBJ1-5; D is unresolved. This CDR3 is CASSLEPNQPQHF. CDR3 in DNA: TGCGCCAGCAGCTTGGAGCCCAATCAGCCCCAGCATTTT.